This TCR beta chain was profiled in a study of beta chain features in type 1 diabetes. Findings and limits, study-wide: Researchers report that Type 1 diabetes patients had moderately but significantly shorter TCRB CDR3s across all four CD4+ subsets.

V shed 0 bases and J 8 bases; nucleotides not matched to a gene: 8. The germline gives CDR1 SGHRS, CDR2 YFSETQ. CDR3 length: 15 residues. As every portion of the isolated RNA was reverse transcribed, the sequencing read expressed TCRB transcripts. The method was immunoSEQ multiplex PCR; TCRdb's version includes in-frame clones alone and lacks a portion of them. The sample has 130,000 to 150,000 clones; about 13% are singletons. This clone was recorded many times. The antigen is undetermined. The sequence derives from a man aged 18 to 29 with type 1 diabetes. The material sequenced was central memory CD4+ T cells from blood. This chain links TRBV5-1 with TRBJ1-1; 9 nucleotides align to TRBD1. The DNA for the CDR3 is TGCGCCAGCAGCTTGGATCCCGGGACAGGGAGCGAAGCTTTCTTT. It is translated as CASSLDPGTGSEAFF.